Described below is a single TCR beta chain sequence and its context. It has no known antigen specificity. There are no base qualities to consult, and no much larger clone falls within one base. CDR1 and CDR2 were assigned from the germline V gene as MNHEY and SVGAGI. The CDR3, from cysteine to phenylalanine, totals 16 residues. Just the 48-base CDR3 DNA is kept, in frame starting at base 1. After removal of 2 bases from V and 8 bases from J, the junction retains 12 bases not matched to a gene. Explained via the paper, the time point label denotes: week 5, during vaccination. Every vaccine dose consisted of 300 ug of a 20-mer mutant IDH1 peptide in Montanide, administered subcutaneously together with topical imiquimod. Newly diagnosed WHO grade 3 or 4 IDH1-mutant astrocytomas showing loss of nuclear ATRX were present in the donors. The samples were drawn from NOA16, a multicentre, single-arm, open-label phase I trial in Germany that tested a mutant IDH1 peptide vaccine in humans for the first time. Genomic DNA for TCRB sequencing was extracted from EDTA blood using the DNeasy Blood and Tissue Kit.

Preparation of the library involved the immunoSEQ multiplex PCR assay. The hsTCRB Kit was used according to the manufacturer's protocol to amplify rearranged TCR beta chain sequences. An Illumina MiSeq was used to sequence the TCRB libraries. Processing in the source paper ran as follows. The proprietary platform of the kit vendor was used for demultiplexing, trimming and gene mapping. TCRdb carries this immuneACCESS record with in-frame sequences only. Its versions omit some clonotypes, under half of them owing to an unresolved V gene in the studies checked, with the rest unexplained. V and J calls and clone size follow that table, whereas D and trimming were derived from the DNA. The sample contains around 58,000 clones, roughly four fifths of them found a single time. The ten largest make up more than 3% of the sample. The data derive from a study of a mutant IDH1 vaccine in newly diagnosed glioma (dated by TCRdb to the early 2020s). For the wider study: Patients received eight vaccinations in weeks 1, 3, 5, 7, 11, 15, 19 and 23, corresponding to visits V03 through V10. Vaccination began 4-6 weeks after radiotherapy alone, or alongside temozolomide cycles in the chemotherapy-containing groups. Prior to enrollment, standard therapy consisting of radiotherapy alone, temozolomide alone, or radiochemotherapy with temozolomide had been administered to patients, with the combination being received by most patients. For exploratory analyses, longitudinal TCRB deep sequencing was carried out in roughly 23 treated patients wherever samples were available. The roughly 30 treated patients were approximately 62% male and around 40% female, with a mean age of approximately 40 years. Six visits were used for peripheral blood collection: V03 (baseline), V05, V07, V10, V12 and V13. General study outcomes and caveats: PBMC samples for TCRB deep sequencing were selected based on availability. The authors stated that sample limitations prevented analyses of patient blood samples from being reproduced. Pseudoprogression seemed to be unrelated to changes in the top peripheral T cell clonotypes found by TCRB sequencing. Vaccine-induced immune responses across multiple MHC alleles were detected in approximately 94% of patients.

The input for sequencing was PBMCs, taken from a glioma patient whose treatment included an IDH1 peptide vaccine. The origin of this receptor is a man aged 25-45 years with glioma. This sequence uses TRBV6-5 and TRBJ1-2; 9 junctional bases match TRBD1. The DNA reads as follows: TGTGCCAGCAGTTACCGATTGTTGGACAGGGGAATGGGCTACACCTTC. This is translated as CASSYRLLDRGMGYTF.